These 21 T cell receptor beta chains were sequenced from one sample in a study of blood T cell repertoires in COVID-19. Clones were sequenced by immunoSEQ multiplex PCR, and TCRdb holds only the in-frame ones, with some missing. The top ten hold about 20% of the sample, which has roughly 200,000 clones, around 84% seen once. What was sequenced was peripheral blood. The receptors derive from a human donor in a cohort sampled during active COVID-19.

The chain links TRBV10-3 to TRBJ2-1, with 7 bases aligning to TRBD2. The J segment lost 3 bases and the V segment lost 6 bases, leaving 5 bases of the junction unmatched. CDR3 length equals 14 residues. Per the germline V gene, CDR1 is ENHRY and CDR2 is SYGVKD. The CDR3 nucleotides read TGTGCCATCAGCGCGGGAGCCGGCTACAATGAGCAGTTCTTC. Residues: CAISAGAGYNEQFF.

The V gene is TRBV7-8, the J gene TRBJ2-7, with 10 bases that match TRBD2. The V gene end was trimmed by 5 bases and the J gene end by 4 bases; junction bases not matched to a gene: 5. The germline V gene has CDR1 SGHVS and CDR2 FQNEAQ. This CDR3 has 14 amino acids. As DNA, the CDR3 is TGTGCCAGCAGCAAAAGGACTAGCGGATACGAGCAGTACTTC. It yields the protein CASSKRTSGYEQYF.

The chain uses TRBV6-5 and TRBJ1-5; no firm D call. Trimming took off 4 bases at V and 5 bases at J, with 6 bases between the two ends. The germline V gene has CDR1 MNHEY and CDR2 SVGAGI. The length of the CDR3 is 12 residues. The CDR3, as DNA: TGTGCCAGCAGTTTGTCAGATCAGCCCCAGCATTTT. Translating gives CASSLSDQPQHF.

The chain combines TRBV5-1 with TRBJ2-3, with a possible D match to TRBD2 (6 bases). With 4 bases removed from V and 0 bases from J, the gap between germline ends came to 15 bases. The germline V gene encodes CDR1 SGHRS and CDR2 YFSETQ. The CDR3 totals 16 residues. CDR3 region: CASSGAGGSSTDTQYF. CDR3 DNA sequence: TGCGCCAGCAGCGGAGCCGGGGGATCTAGCACAGATACGCAGTATTTT.

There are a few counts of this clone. The chain's CDR3 is CASSYTASNHRGAYEQYV. The CDR3 DNA reads as TGTGCCAGCTCCTACACGGCCTCCAACCACAGGGGGGCCTACGAGCAGTACGTC. V usage is TRBV13 and J usage is TRBJ2-7; 8 bases line up with TRBD1. V gave up 8 bases and J gave up 2 bases; unmatched junction bases: 20. This CDR3 is built from 18 residues. CDR1 and CDR2 (germline): PRHDT, FYEKMQ (reference sequence).

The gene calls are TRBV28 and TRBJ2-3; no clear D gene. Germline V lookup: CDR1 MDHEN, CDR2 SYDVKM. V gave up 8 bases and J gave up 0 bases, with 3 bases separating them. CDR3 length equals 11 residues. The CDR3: CASESTDTQYF. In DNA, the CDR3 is TGTGCCAGCGAGAGCACAGATACGCAGTATTTT. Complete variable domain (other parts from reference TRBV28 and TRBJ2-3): DVKVTQSSRYLVKRTGEKVFLECVQDMDHENMFWYRQDPGLGLRLIYFSYDVKMKEKGDIPEGYSVSREKKERFSLILESASTNQTSMYLCASESTDTQYFGPGTRLTVL.

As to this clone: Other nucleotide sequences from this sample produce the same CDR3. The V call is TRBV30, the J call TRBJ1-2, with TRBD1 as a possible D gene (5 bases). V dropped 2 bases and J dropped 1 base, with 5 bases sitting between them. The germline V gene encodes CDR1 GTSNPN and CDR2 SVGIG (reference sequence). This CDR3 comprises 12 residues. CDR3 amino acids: CAWSRGNYGYTF. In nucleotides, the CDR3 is TGTGCCTGGAGTAGGGGTAACTATGGCTACACCTTC.

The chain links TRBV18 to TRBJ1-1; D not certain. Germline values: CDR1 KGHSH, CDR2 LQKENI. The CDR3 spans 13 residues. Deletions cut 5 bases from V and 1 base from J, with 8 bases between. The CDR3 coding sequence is TGTGCCAGCTCAACTGACAAGAACACTGAAGCTTTCTTT. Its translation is CASSTDKNTEAFF.

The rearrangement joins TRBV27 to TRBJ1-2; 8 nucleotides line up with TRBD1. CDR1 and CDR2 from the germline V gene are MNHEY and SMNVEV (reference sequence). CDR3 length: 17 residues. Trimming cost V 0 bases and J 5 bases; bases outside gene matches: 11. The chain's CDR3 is CASSLSINRGIGYGYTF. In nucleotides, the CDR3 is TGTGCCAGCAGTTTATCGATTAACAGGGGGATAGGGTATGGCTACACCTTC.

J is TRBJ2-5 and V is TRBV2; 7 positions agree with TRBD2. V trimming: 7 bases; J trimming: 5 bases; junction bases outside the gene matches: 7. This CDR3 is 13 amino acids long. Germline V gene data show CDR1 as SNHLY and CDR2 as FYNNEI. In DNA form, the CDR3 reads TGTGCCAGCAAACTAGCGTTATGGGAGACCCAGTACTTC. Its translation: CASKLALWETQYF. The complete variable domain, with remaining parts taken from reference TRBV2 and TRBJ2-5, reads EPEVTQTPSHQVTQMGQEVILRCVPISNHLYFYWYRQILGQKVEFLVSFYNNEISEKSEIFDDQFSVERPDGSNFTLKIRSTKLEDSAMYFCASKLALWETQYFGPGTRLLVL.

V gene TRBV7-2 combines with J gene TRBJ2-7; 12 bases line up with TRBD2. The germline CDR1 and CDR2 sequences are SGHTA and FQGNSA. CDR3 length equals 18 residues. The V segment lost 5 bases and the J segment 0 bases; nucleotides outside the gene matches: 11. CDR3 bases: TGTGCCAGCAGCCCCACCGGGACTAGCGGGTCCTACTCCTACGAGCAGTACTTC. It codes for CASSPTGTSGSYSYEQYF.

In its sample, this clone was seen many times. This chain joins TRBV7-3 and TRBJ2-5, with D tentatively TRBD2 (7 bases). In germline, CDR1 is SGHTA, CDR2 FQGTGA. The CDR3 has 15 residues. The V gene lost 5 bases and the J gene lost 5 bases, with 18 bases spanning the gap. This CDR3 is CASSPTLGGRETQYF. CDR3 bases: TGTGCCAGCAGCCCTACTCTGGGGGGGCGGGAGACCCAGTACTTC.

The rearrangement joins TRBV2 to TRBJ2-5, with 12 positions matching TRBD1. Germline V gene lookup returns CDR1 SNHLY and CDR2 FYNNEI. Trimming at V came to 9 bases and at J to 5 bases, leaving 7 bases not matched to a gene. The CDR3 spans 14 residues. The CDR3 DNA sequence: TGTGCCAGTGGGACAGGGGGCGCTTGGGAGACCCAGTACTTC. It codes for CASGTGGAWETQYF.

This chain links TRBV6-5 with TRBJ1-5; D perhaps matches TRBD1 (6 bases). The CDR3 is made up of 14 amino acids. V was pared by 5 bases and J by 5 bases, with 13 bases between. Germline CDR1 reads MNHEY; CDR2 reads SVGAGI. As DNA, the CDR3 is TGTGCCAGCAGTCGAGACAGGAACCATCAGCCCCAGCATTTT. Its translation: CASSRDRNHQPQHF.

This CDR3 is CASSQRLRTDTQYF. The CDR3 DNA sequence: TGTGCCAGCAGCCAGAGACTCCGTACAGATACGCAGTATTTT. The chain uses TRBV14 and TRBJ2-3; no definite D call. There are 14 residues in the CDR3. Deletions cut 3 bases from V and 3 bases from J, with 10 bases between. Germline CDR1 and CDR2: SGHDN and FVKESK.

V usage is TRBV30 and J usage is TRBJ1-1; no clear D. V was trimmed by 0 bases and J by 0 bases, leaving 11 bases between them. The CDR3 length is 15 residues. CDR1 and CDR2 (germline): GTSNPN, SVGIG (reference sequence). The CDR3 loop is CAWSVGQVMNTEAFF. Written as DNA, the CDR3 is TGTGCCTGGAGTGTAGGTCAGGTGATGAACACTGAAGCTTTCTTT.

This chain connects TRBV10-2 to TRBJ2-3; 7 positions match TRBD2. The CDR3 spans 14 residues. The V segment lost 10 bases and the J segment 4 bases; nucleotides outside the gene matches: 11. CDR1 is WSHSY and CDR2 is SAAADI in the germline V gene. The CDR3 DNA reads TGCGCCATCCGGGACTACCTAACGCCAGATACGCAGTATTTT. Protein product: CAIRDYLTPDTQYF.

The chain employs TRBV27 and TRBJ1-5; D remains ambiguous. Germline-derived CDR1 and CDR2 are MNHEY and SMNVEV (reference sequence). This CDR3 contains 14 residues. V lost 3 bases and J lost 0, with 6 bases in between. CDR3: CASSFLASNQPQHF. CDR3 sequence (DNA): TGTGCCAGCAGTTTCTTAGCTAGCAATCAGCCCCAGCATTTT.

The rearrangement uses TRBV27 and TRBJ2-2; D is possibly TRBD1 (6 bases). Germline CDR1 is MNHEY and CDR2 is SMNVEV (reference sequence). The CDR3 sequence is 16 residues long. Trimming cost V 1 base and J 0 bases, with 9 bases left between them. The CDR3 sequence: CASSLYSGANTGELFF. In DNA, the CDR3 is TGTGCCAGCAGTTTATACTCAGGGGCGAACACCGGGGAGCTGTTTTTT.

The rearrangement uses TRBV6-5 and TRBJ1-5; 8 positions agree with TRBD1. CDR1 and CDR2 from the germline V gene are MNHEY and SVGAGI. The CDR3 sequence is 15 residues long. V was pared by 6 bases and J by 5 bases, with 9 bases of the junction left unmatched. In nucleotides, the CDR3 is TGTGCCAGCAGCCTAGATTACAGGGGGGATCAGCCCCAGCATTTT. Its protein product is CASSLDYRGDQPQHF.

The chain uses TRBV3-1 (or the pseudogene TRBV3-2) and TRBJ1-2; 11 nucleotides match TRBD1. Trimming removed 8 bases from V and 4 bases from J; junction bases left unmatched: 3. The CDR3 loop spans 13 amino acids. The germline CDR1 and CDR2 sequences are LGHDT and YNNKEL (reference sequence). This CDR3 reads CASGQGAGYGYTF. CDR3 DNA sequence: TGTGCCAGCGGACAGGGGGCTGGCTATGGCTACACCTTC.